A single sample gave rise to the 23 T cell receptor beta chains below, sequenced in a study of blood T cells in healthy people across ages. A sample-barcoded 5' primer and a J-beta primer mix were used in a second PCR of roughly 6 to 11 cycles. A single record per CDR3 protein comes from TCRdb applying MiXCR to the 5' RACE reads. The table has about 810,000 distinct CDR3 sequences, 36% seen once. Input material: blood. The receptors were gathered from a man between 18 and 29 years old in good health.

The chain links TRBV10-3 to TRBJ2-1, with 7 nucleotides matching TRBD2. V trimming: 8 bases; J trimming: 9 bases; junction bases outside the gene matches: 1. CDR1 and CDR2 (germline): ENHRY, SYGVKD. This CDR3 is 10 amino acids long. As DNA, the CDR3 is TGTGCCATCGGGAGGGCTGAGCAGTTCTTC. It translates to CAIGRAEQFF.

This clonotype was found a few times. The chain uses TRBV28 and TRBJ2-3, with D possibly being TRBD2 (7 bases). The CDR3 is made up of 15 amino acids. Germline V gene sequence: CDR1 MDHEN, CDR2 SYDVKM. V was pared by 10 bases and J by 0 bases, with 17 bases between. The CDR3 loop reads CATVRKGGSTDTQYF. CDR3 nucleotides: TGTGCCACCGTGCGTAAGGGGGGGAGCACAGATACGCAGTATTTT.

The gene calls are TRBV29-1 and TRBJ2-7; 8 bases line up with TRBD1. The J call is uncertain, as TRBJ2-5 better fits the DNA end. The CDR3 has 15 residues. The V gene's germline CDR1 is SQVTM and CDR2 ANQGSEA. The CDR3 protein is CSVDPGQGAGETQYF. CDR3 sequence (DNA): TGCAGCGTTGATCCCGGACAGGGAGCGGGAGAGACCCAGTACTTC.

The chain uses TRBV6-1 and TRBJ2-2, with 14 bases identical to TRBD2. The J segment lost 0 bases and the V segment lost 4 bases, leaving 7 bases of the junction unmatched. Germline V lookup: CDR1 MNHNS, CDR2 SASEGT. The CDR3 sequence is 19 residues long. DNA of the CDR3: TGTGCCAGCAGTGCCCTCGGGACTAGCGGGGGCGCGAACACCGGGGAGCTGTTTTTT. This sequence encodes CASSALGTSGGANTGELFF.

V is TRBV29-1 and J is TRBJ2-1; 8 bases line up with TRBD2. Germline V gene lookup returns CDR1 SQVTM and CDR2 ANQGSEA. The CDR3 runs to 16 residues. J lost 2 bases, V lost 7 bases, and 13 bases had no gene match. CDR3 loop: CSAPKGSGGTYNEQFF. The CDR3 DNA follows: TGCAGCGCCCCGAAAGGCAGCGGGGGAACCTACAATGAGCAGTTCTTC.

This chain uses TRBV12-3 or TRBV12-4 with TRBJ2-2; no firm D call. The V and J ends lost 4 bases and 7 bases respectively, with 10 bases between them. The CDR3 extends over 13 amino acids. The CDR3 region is CASSSYWGGELFF. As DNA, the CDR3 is TGTGCCAGCAGTTCATATTGGGGCGGGGAGCTGTTTTTT.

CDR3 bases: TGTGCCAGCAGTTTAACAGGGCGTGGGGACAATGAGCAGTACTTC. It codes for CASSLTGRGDNEQYF. The chain employs TRBV6-5 and TRBJ2-7; D is perhaps TRBD1 (6 bases). V lost 4 bases, J lost 7 bases, and 20 bases lay in between. The CDR3 loop spans 15 amino acids. Germline-derived CDR1 and CDR2 are MNHEY and SVGAGI.

The CDR3 is CASTGDAGTEAFF. The DNA of the CDR3 is TGTGCCAGCACCGGGGACGCGGGGACTGAAGCTTTCTTT. This chain uses TRBV2 with TRBJ1-1; tentatively, D is TRBD1 (5 bases). V dropped 7 bases and J dropped 5 bases, with 14 bases sitting between them. Germline CDR1 and CDR2: SNHLY and FYNNEI. This CDR3 spans 13 amino acids.

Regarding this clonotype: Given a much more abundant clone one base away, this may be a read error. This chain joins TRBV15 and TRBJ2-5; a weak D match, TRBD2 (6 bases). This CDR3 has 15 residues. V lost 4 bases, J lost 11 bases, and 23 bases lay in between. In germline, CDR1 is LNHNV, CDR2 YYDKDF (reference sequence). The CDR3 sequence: CATSNSPSLAHEQYF. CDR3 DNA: TGTGCCACCAGCAACTCCCCATCTCTAGCGCATGAGCAGTACTTC. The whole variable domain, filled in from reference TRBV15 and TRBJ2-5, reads DAMVIQNPRYQVTQFGKPVTLSCSQTLNHNVMYWYQQKSSQAPKLLFHYYDKDFNNEADTPDNFQSRRPNTSFCFLDIRSPGLGDTAMYLCATSNSPSLAHEQYFGPGTRLLVL.

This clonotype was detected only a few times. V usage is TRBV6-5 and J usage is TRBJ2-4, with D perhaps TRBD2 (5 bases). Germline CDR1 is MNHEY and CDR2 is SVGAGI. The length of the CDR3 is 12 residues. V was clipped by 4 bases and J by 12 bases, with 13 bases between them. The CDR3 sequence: CASSSPLGAQYF. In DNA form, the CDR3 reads TGTGCCAGCAGTTCCCCCTTGGGAGCTCAGTACTTC.

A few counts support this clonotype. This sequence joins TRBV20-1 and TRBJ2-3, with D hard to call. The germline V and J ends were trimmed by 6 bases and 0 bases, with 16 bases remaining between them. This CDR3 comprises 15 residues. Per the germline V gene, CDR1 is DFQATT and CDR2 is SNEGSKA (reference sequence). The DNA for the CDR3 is TGCAGTGCGGATCTGGCACGGATTAGCACAGATACGCAGTATTTT. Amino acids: CSADLARISTDTQYF.

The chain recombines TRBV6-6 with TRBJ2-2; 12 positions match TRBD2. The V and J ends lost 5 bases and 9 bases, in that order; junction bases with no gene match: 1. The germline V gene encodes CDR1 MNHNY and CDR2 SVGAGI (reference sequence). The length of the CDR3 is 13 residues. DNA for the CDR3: TGTGCCAGCAGTACTAGCGGGGGGAGGGAGCTGTTTTTT. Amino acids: CASSTSGGRELFF.

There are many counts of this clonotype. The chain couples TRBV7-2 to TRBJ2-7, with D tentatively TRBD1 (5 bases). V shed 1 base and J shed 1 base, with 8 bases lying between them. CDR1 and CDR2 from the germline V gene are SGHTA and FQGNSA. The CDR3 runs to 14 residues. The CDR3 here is CASSLDQGSYEQYF. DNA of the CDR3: TGTGCCAGCAGCTTAGACCAGGGATCCTACGAGCAGTACTTC.

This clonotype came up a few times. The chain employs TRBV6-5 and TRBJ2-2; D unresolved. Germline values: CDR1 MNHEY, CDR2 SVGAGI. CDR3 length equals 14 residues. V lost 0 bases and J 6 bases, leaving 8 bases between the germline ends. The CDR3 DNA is TGTGCCAGCAGTTACTCGAATGGGGCCGGGGAGCTGTTTTTT. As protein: CASSYSNGAGELFF.

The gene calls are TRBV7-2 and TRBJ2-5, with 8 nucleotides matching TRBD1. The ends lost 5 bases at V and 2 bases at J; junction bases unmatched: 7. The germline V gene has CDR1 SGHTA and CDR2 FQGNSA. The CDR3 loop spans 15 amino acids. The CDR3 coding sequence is TGTGCCAGCAGCCCCAGGGACAGGTCACAAGAGACCCAGTACTTC. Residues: CASSPRDRSQETQYF.

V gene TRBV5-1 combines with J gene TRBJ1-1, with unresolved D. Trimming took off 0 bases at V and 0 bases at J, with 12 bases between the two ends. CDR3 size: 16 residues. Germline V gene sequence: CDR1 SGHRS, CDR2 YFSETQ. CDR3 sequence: CASSLGADFMNTEAFF. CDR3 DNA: TGCGCCAGCAGCTTGGGGGCAGACTTCATGAACACTGAAGCTTTCTTT.

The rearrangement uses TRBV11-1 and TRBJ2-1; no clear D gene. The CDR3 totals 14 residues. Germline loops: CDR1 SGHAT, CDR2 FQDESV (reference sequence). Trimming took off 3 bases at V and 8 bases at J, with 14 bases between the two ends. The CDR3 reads CASSFFGPGDEQFF. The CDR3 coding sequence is TGTGCCAGCAGCTTTTTTGGCCCGGGCGATGAGCAGTTCTTC. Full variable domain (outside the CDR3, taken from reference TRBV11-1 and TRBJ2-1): EAEVAQSPRYKITEKSQAVAFWCDPISGHATLYWYRQILGQGPELLVQFQDESVVDDSQLPKDRFSAERLKGVDSTLKIQPAELGDSAMYLCASSFFGPGDEQFFGPGTRLTVL.

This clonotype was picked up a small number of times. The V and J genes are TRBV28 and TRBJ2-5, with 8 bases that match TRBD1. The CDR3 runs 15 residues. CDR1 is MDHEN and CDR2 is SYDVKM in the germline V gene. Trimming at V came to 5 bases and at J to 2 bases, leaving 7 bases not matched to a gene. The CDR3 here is CASSTRGQGQETQYF. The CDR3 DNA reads TGTGCCAGCAGTACCAGGGGGCAGGGGCAAGAGACCCAGTACTTC.

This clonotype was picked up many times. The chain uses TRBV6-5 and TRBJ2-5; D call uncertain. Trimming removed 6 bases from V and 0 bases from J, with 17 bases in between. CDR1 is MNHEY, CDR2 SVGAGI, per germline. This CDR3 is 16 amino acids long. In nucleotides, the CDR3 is TGTGCCAGCAGGGGTGGGCCAAATTGGTACCAAGAGACCCAGTACTTC. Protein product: CASRGGPNWYQETQYF.

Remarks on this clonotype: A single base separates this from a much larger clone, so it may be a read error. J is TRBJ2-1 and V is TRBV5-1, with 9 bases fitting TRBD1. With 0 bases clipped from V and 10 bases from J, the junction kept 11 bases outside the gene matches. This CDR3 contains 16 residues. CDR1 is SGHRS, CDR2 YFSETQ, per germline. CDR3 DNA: TGCGCCAGCAGCTTGGCCCGGGACAGGGTGATCAAGGAGCAGTTCTTC. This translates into CASSLARDRVIKEQFF.

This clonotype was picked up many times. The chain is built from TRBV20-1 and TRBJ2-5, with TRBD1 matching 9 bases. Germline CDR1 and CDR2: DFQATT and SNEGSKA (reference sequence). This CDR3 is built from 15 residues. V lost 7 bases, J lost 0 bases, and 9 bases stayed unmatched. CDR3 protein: CSVPQTGGHQETQYF. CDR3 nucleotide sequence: TGCAGTGTCCCGCAAACAGGGGGCCACCAAGAGACCCAGTACTTC.

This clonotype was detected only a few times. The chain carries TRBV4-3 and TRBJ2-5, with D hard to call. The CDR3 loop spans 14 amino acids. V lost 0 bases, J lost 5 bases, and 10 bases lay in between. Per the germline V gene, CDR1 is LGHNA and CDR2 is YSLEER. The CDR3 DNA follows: TGCGCCAGCAGCCAAGAGGGCCGATGGGAGACCCAGTACTTC. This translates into CASSQEGRWETQYF.

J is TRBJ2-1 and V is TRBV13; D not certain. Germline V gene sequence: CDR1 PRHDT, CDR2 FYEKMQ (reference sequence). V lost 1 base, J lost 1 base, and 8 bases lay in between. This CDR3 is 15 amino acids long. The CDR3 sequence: CASSLDGLSYNEQFF. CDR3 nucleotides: TGTGCCAGCAGCTTAGATGGGCTATCCTACAATGAGCAGTTCTTC.